This T cell receptor beta chain was documented in a study of Ad26.COV2.S vaccination and SARS-CoV-2 variants. Concerning this clone itself: Its matching antigen is unknown.

Study-level results: Responses of T cells in total may have been underestimated by the TCR breadth and depth analyses. Post-vaccination spike-specific CD8+ and CD4+ T cell responses reportedly had substantial breadth. Vaccinees displayed broader spike-specific TCR repertoires than placebo recipients.

Treatment reported: 19 received Ad26.COV2.S at low or high dose, single or two shots; about 5 received placebo; per-sample allocation not given. Day 63 after the first vaccine or placebo injection was the time point for sampling. The CDR3 length is 15 residues. V was pared by 2 bases and J by 9 bases, with 17 bases between. Germline V lookup: CDR1 LNHDA, CDR2 SQIVND (reference sequence). Using immunoSEQ multiplex PCR, the repertoire was profiled, and TCRdb retains in-frame clones only, with some absent. The sample has roughly 320,000 clones; 86% are singletons. The receptor was derived from a person between 18 and 59 years old who received the Ad26.COV2.S COVID-19 vaccine or a placebo. This specimen consisted of peripheral blood, obtained in a trial of Ad26.COV2.S vaccine versus placebo. The genes are TRBV19 and TRBJ1-5; D possibly corresponds to TRBD1 (5 bases). The CDR3 loop reads CASSIRGPPPGPQHF. CDR3 bases: TGTGCCAGTAGTATACGGGGCCCCCCGCCGGGGCCCCAGCATTTT.